The 20 T cell receptor beta chains reported below all come from one sample, sequenced in a study of CD4 and CD8 cells across lung adenocarcinoma regions. TCRdb processed the PCR reads anew with MiXCR; each CDR3 protein has one entry. The repertoire holds around 20,000 distinct CDR3 sequences, around 46% seen once, with roughly 34% in the top ten. The sequencing sample was made of CD8+ T cells from the margin of a lung tumor. The receptors originated from a male donor with lung adenocarcinoma. The CD4 and CD8 labels of this study may be unreliable.

The chain links TRBV4-1 to TRBJ2-5; D unclear. Deletions cut 1 base from V and 2 bases from J, with 11 bases between. Germline V lookup: CDR1 MGHRA, CDR2 YSYEKL. This CDR3 has 15 amino acids. The CDR3 loop reads CASSQGDILQETQYF. CDR3 in DNA: TGCGCCAGCAGCCAAGGAGACATCCTACAAGAGACCCAGTACTTC.

The V gene is TRBV6-1, the J gene TRBJ2-1; tentative D call: TRBD2 (6 bases). The CDR3 length is 15 residues. The V and J ends lost 7 bases and 4 bases respectively, with 17 bases between them. Germline lookup yields CDR1 MNHNS and CDR2 SASEGT. CDR3 loop: CASIRDSGFYNEQFF. The CDR3 DNA reads TGTGCCAGCATCCGGGACTCCGGATTTTACAATGAGCAGTTCTTC.

This clonotype has a handful of counts. With a much larger clone just one base away, this may be a read error. V gene TRBV11-2 combines with J gene TRBJ2-1, with a tentative D call TRBD2 (5 bases). The V end lost 0 bases, the J end lost 10 bases, and 16 bases lay between the germline ends. Germline values: CDR1 SGHAT, CDR2 FQNNGV. CDR3 length equals 15 residues. CDR3 region: CASSLEPAANAEQFF. CDR3 DNA: TGTGCCAGCAGCTTAGAACCAGCGGCGAACGCCGAGCAGTTCTTC.

The rearrangement links TRBV6-1 to TRBJ2-1, with 8 nucleotides matching TRBD2. Looked up from germline, CDR1 is MNHNS and CDR2 is SASEGT. This CDR3 is built from 12 residues. The trim removed 8 bases at V and 6 bases at J, leaving 3 bases unmatched. The DNA of the CDR3 is TGTGCCAGCGAACTAGCGGTCAATGAGCAGTTCTTC. It translates to CASELAVNEQFF.

The V and J genes are TRBV6-5 and TRBJ1-6, with D unresolved. CDR3 size: 19 residues. Deletions cut 1 base from V and 0 bases from J, with 16 bases between. Germline V lookup: CDR1 MNHEY, CDR2 SVGAGI. The CDR3 sequence is CASSYLNPRRSSYNSPLHF. The CDR3 region has the DNA TGTGCCAGCAGTTACTTAAACCCTCGCAGGAGCTCCTATAATTCACCCCTCCACTTT.

By sample share, this clonotype is medium-sized. The DNA of the CDR3 is TGTGCCAGCAGTTCCCTCGAGAGTCAGGGGGGAACGGATTCACCCCTCCACTTT. This codes for CASSSLESQGGTDSPLHF. The rearrangement uses TRBV27 and TRBJ1-6, with 7 bases lining up with TRBD1. J was trimmed by 8 bases and V by 4 bases; bases with no gene match: 17. This CDR3 region has 18 residues. CDR1 is MNHEY and CDR2 is SMNVEV in the germline V gene (reference sequence).

V and J are TRBV7-2 and TRBJ1-1, with D maybe TRBD1 (5 bases). This CDR3 comprises 15 residues. Looked up from germline, CDR1 is SGHTA and CDR2 is FQGNSA. V shed 6 bases and J shed 0 bases, with 14 bases lying between them. The CDR3 DNA is TGTGCCAGCAGTTTTACGGGGGGTATGAACACTGAAGCTTTCTTT. This translates into CASSFTGGMNTEAFF.

The chain employs TRBV3-1 and TRBJ1-1, with unresolved D. The V end was cut by 6 bases, the J end by 8 bases, with 16 bases between. Germline V gene data show CDR1 as LGHDT and CDR2 as YNNKEL (reference sequence). The CDR3 length is 13 residues. In DNA form, the CDR3 reads TGTGCCAGCAGTCCCGGGCTTCGCGGGGAAGCTTTCTTT. It is translated as CASSPGLRGEAFF.

As for this clonotype: One junction end does not reproduce the germline sequence, and a read error may be involved. This chain's CDR3 is CAGRGGGGQETQYF. The DNA for the CDR3 is TGTGCGGGGAGAGGGGGGGGAGGGCAAGAGACGCAGTATTTC. The chain has TRBV10-3 and TRBJ2-3, with D tentatively TRBD2 (7 bases). The CDR3 length is 14 residues. Germline V lookup: CDR1 ENHRY, CDR2 SYGVKD.

The chain carries TRBV6-1 and TRBJ2-1; D gene ambiguous. Per germline, CDR1 MNHNS and CDR2 SASEGT. The CDR3 extends over 16 amino acids. V was shortened by 1 base and J by 2 bases, with 12 bases between the two germline ends. Here the CDR3 reads CASSEELLVPYNEQFF. The CDR3 DNA sequence: TGTGCCAGCAGTGAAGAGTTGCTCGTTCCCTACAATGAGCAGTTCTTC.

This clonotype was counted only a few times. This rearrangement joins TRBV6-1 to TRBJ2-1; D tentatively fits TRBD1 or TRBD2 (5 bases each). The length of the CDR3 is 12 residues. V was trimmed by 11 bases and J by 3 bases, leaving 11 bases between them. Per germline, CDR1 MNHNS and CDR2 SASEGT. This chain's CDR3 is CAVGDHYNEQFF. CDR3 bases: TGTGCCGTCGGGGACCACTACAATGAGCAGTTCTTC.

A remark on this clonotype: A read error may account for a junction end that differs from germline. The gene calls are TRBV10-1 and TRBJ2-3; 8 positions match TRBD1. From germline, CDR1 is WNHNN and CDR2 SYGVQD (reference sequence). This CDR3 has 15 residues. Here the CDR3 DNA reads TGCGCCAGCAGTGCGGGGCAGGGGGCCAAGGATACGCAGTATTTC. Protein sequence: CASSAGQGAKDTQYF.

On this clonotype itself: An end of the junction differs from the germline gene, which may be a read error. The J gene is TRBJ2-1, the V gene TRBV10-3; D possibly corresponds to TRBD2 (6 bases). The end of the DNA is better explained by TRBJ2-7, so the J call may be wrong. CDR3 size: 15 residues. Per germline, CDR1 ENHRY and CDR2 SYGVKD. The chain's CDR3 is CALRFLAGSADEQYF. The CDR3 DNA follows: TGTGCCCTCAGATTCCTGGCGGGGAGCGCAGATGAGCAGTACTTC.

The gene calls are TRBV6-5 and TRBJ1-2; D possibly corresponds to TRBD1 (6 bases). The V end was cut by 2 bases, the J end by 2 bases, with 6 bases between. The germline V gene has CDR1 MNHEY and CDR2 SVGAGI. CDR3 length equals 13 residues. CDR3 bases: TGTGCCAGCAGTTACGGGGGCAACTATGGCTACACCTTC. Translating gives CASSYGGNYGYTF.

With respect to this clonotype: A read error may produce the germline difference seen at one junction end. The chain recombines TRBV10-1 with TRBJ2-3; D tentatively reads TRBD1 or TRBD2 (5 bases each). Germline values: CDR1 WNHNN, CDR2 SYGVQD (reference sequence). CDR3 size: 15 residues. CDR3 in DNA: TGCGCCAGCAGTGCGGGGCGGTGGGCCACAAATACGCAGTATTTC. Protein sequence: CASSAGRWATNTQYF.

This clonotype is judged medium-sized (0.01 to 0.1%). The chain joins TRBV6-5 to TRBJ2-1; possible D gene TRBD2, 5 bases. CDR3 length equals 15 residues. The germline gives CDR1 MNHEY, CDR2 SVGAGI. The V gene lost 2 bases and the J gene lost 8 bases, with 16 bases spanning the gap. DNA for the CDR3: TGTGCCAGCAGTTACCGGCTAGCAGCTTCCCATGAGCAGTTCTTC. This sequence encodes CASSYRLAASHEQFF.

A remark on this clonotype: Its ends do not fully match the called genes, so a read error is possible. The rearrangement joins TRBV6-1 to TRBJ2-4; 8 bases are shared with TRBD1. Germline lookup yields CDR1 MNHNS and CDR2 SASEGT. The CDR3 extends over 16 amino acids. The DNA for the CDR3 is TGTGCCAGCAGTGAAGCGGGGACAGGAGCTGGAAATACTCAGTATTTC. Protein sequence: CASSEAGTGAGNTQYF.

The J gene is TRBJ2-3, the V gene TRBV6-1; D uncertain. The CDR3 has 14 amino acids. CDR1 and CDR2 from the germline V gene are MNHNS and SASEGT. V was pared by 0 bases and J by 10 bases, with 14 bases between. For the CDR3, the DNA is TGTGCCAGCAGTGAAGCCCTGGGCAGAGAGGCGCAGTATTTT. The encoded protein is CASSEALGREAQYF.

The V call is TRBV27, the J call TRBJ2-6, with a possible D match to TRBD1 (6 bases). The V and J ends lost 5 bases and 0 bases respectively, with 17 bases between them. This CDR3 spans 18 amino acids. Germline V gene sequence: CDR1 MNHEY, CDR2 SMNVEV (reference sequence). This CDR3 reads CASSPRTGWHSGANVLTF. The CDR3, as DNA: TGTGCCAGCAGTCCCCGAACAGGGTGGCACTCTGGGGCCAACGTCCTGACTTTC. Using reference TRBV27 and TRBJ2-6 for the parts outside the CDR3, the full variable domain is EAQVTQNPRYLITVTGKKLTVTCSQNMNHEYMSWYRQDPGLGLRQIYYSMNVEVTDKGDVPEGYKVSRKEKRNFPLILESPSPNQTSLYFCASSPRTGWHSGANVLTFGAGSRLTVL.

This clonotype came up a few times. This chain links TRBV6-5 with TRBJ2-5, with D possibly TRBD1 on 6 matching bases. CDR1 is MNHEY, CDR2 SVGAGI, per germline. The CDR3 covers 14 residues. Trimming took 2 bases from V and 4 from J, leaving 11 bases between them. The CDR3 bases are TGTGCCAGCAGTTACCAACAGGGTAGAGAGACCCAGTACTTC. Its translation: CASSYQQGRETQYF.